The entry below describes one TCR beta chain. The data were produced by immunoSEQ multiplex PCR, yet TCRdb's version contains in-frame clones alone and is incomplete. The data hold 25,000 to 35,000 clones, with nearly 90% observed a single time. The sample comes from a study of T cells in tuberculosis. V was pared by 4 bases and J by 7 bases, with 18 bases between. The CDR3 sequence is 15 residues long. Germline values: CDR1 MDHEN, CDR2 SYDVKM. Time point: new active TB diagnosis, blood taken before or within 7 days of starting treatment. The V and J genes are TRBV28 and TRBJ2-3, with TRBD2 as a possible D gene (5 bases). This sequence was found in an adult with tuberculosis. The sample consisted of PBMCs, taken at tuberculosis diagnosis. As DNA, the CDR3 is TGTGCCAGCAGTTCCCCTTTGAGCGGCGTAAATACGCAGTATTTT. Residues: CASSSPLSGVNTQYF.